This TCR beta chain was observed in a study of control samples from healthy donors and cancer patients. Some clones are missing from TCRdb's copy, which holds only in-frame ones; the method was immunoSEQ multiplex PCR. The table lists fewer than 200,000 clones, about 95% of them singletons, with around 15% in the top ten. The sequencing input was PBMCs. The clonotype originates from a man aged 55 to 70 with colorectal cancer.

CDR3 bases: TGTGCCAGCAGTTTTCGGGGACAGTGGTCCTACAATGAGCAGTTCTTC. As protein: CASSFRGQWSYNEQFF. V is TRBV28 and J is TRBJ2-1; TRBD1 matches 7 bases. Germline CDR1 reads MDHEN; CDR2 reads SYDVKM. Losses at the gene ends were 3 bases for V and 1 base for J; bases not matched to a gene: 6. CDR3 length equals 16 residues.